This passage covers 29 T cell receptor beta chains from one sample sequenced in a study of blood T cell repertoires in COVID-19. Method: immunoSEQ multiplex PCR; TCRdb's copy keeps in-frame clones and lacks some. The sample yields around 220,000 clones, around 89% seen once. What was sequenced was PBMCs or T cells enriched from blood (not recorded which). The receptors were sampled from a man younger than 45 who had been exposed to COVID-19.

Notes on this clone: The junction departs from the called germline gene at one end, perhaps through a read error. In nucleotides, the CDR3 is TGCGCCAGCAGCCCTCCTCACCCTGTGACTAGCGGGGGAACAACCCAGCACTTC. Encoded protein: CASSPPHPVTSGGTTQHF. V and J are TRBV4-1 and TRBJ2-5; 12 bases are shared with TRBD2. CDR1 is MGHRA, CDR2 YSYEKL, per germline. This CDR3 is built from 18 residues.

This chain uses TRBV19 with TRBJ1-1; TRBD1 is a possible D gene (6 bases). The V and J ends lost 9 bases and 0 bases respectively, with 14 bases between them. This CDR3 is built from 14 residues. Looked up from germline, CDR1 is LNHDA and CDR2 is SQIVND (reference sequence). CDR3 in amino acids: CASLETGLNTEAFF. The CDR3 DNA sequence: TGTGCCAGCCTGGAGACAGGATTGAACACTGAAGCTTTCTTT.

The gene calls are TRBV19 and TRBJ1-6; D gene ambiguous. The ends were cut back, 5 bases at V and 6 bases at J, with 11 bases in the middle. The germline V gene has CDR1 LNHDA and CDR2 SQIVND (reference sequence). The CDR3 spans 14 residues. Written as DNA, the CDR3 is TGTGCCAGTAGTGACGGGAGATTTAATTCACCCCTCCACTTT. Translation: CASSDGRFNSPLHF.

The V gene is TRBV4-1, the J gene TRBJ1-5; a possible D gene is TRBD1 (5 bases). CDR3 size: 17 residues. Per germline, CDR1 MGHRA and CDR2 YSYEKL. Trimming cost V 0 bases and J 6 bases, with 18 bases left between them. The DNA of the CDR3 is TGCGCCAGCAGCCAAGAAGGGGTCGGAACAGGTCTTCAGCCCCAGCATTTT. It is translated as CASSQEGVGTGLQPQHF.

The table lists this clone with a few counts. The chain couples TRBV4-1 to TRBJ2-7, with a tentative D call TRBD2 (6 bases). Germline CDR1 reads MGHRA; CDR2 reads YSYEKL. Trimming pared 8 bases from V and 0 bases from J, leaving 8 bases between. This CDR3 region has 12 residues. CDR3 coding DNA: TGCGCCAGCGGCGGGGCCTCCTACGAGCAGTACTTC. Translation gives CASGGASYEQYF.

This clone has a single count. The rearrangement joins TRBV6-2 or TRBV6-3 to TRBJ2-1, with D perhaps matching TRBD1 (6 bases). CDR1 is MNHEY and CDR2 is SVGEGT in the germline V gene. Trimming cost V 6 bases and J 3 bases, with 12 bases left between them. There are 14 residues in the CDR3. The CDR3 bases are TGTGCCAGCAGCCCGACAGGCTTCTACAATGAGCAGTTCTTC. Protein sequence: CASSPTGFYNEQFF.

This sequence joins TRBV28 and TRBJ2-1; 8 positions match TRBD2. CDR3 length equals 15 residues. Germline CDR1 and CDR2: MDHEN and SYDVKM. With V trimmed by 6 bases and J by 5 bases, 9 bases remained unmatched. CDR3 DNA: TGTGCCAGCAGCCCTCGACTAGCGTTTAACAATGAGCAGTTCTTC. Translating gives CASSPRLAFNNEQFF. The full variable domain, its missing parts supplied by reference TRBV28 and TRBJ2-1, is DVKVTQSSRYLVKRTGEKVFLECVQDMDHENMFWYRQDPGLGLRLIYFSYDVKMKEKGDIPEGYSVSREKKERFSLILESASTNQTSMYLCASSPRLAFNNEQFFGPGTRLTVL.

The chain uses TRBV2 and TRBJ1-5; D possibly corresponds to TRBD1 (5 bases). The V gene lost 3 bases and the J gene lost 4 bases, with 10 bases spanning the gap. The germline V gene encodes CDR1 SNHLY and CDR2 FYNNEI. This CDR3 is 14 amino acids long. The CDR3 DNA is TGTGCCAGCAGTGATAGACAGCTAAATCAGCCCCAGCATTTT. Its protein is CASSDRQLNQPQHF.

The chain has TRBV2 and TRBJ2-3; D is possibly TRBD1 (5 bases). The CDR3 covers 14 residues. The V end lost 2 bases, the J end lost 5 bases, and 11 bases lay between the germline ends. Germline CDR1 is SNHLY and CDR2 is FYNNEI. The CDR3 DNA sequence: TGTGCCAGCAGTGAAAGGGTAGGGGAAGATACGCAGTATTTT. Its translation is CASSERVGEDTQYF. Full variable domain (remainder filled in from reference TRBV2 and TRBJ2-3): EPEVTQTPSHQVTQMGQEVILRCVPISNHLYFYWYRQILGQKVEFLVSFYNNEISEKSEIFDDQFSVERPDGSNFTLKIRSTKLEDSAMYFCASSERVGEDTQYFGPGTRLTVL.

This chain joins TRBV5-1 and TRBJ2-3, with 11 bases fitting TRBD2. Germline-derived CDR1 and CDR2 are SGHRS and YFSETQ. V lost 0 bases, J lost 4 bases, and 4 bases stayed unmatched. This CDR3 is built from 16 residues. CDR3 region: CASSLVLAGGSDTQYF. CDR3 DNA: TGCGCCAGCAGCTTGGTTCTAGCGGGGGGCTCAGATACGCAGTATTTT.

The CDR3 region has the DNA TGTGCCAGCAGCCAAGATGGACTAGAGTCCCGCACAGATACGCAGTATTTT. The encoded protein is CASSQDGLESRTDTQYF. The gene calls are TRBV4-2 and TRBJ2-3, with 7 bases aligning to TRBD2. V lost 0 bases to trimming and J lost 1 base; unmatched junction nucleotides: 7. CDR1 and CDR2 (germline): LGHNA, YNFKEQ. The CDR3 loop spans 17 amino acids.

This chain connects TRBV6-6 to TRBJ1-2; D is unresolved. V was shortened by 2 bases and J by 6 bases, with 4 bases between the two germline ends. The CDR3 is 11 amino acids. Germline CDR1 and CDR2: MNHNY and SVGAGI (reference sequence). CDR3 nucleotides: TGTGCCAGCAGTTACCAGGATGGCTACACCTTC. Translated: CASSYQDGYTF.

This chain connects TRBV7-2 to TRBJ2-3, with D possibly matching TRBD2 (7 bases). V lost 5 bases to trimming and J lost 4 bases, with 25 bases between them. Germline-derived CDR1 and CDR2 are SGHTA and FQGNSA. The CDR3 runs 18 residues. CDR3: CASSPPPTRGGASDTQYF. The CDR3 coding sequence is TGTGCCAGCAGCCCGCCGCCGACAAGGGGGGGGGCCTCAGATACGCAGTATTTT.

J is TRBJ2-2 and V is TRBV4-3; possibly TRBD1 for D (5 bases). This CDR3 spans 15 amino acids. The V end was cut by 8 bases, the J end by 3 bases, with 16 bases between. The germline V gene has CDR1 LGHNA and CDR2 YSLEER. Here the CDR3 DNA reads TGCGCCAGCCGCCCGTCCAGGGCCGACACCGGGGAGCTGTTTTTT. The encoded protein is CASRPSRADTGELFF.

Details on this clone: Relative to the germline gene, one junction end is altered; a read error may explain this. The chain joins TRBV5-1 to TRBJ2-3; 11 bases are shared with TRBD2. The CDR3 has 17 amino acids. Germline V gene lookup returns CDR1 SGHRS and CDR2 YFSETQ. The CDR3 coding sequence is TGCGCCAGCAGCTTGGTCCGACTAGCGGGGCTTCCAGACACGCAGTATTTT. This translates into CASSLVRLAGLPDTQYF.

The J gene is TRBJ1-1, the V gene TRBV3-1 (or the pseudogene TRBV3-2); 9 bases fit TRBD1. Looked up from germline, CDR1 is LGHDT and CDR2 is YNNKEL (reference sequence). The CDR3 runs to 15 residues. Germline trimming cut 3 bases from V and 7 bases from J; bases unmatched to any gene: 9. CDR3 in amino acids: CASSHRDRVRIEAFF. Written as DNA, the CDR3 is TGTGCCAGCAGCCACAGGGACAGGGTCAGGATTGAAGCTTTCTTT.

CDR3 DNA: TGTGCCAGCACTACAGGGTTGGGAAACACCATATATTTT. It yields the protein CASTTGLGNTIYF. The V and J genes are TRBV6-5 and TRBJ1-3, with D perhaps matching TRBD1 (6 bases). This CDR3 has 13 residues. The germline V gene encodes CDR1 MNHEY and CDR2 SVGAGI. Trimming shortened V by 7 bases and J by 4 bases, and 11 bases separated the two germline ends.

This chain uses TRBV6-5 with TRBJ1-2; D is unresolved. The CDR3 sequence is 14 residues long. Germline loops: CDR1 MNHEY, CDR2 SVGAGI. V was pared by 0 bases and J by 7 bases, with 12 bases between. CDR3 residues: CASSYSIGEGGYTF. As DNA, the CDR3 is TGTGCCAGCAGTTACTCGATCGGGGAGGGTGGCTACACCTTC.

The V call is TRBV3-1 (or the pseudogene TRBV3-2), the J call TRBJ1-2; a weak D match, TRBD1 (5 bases). Germline V gene lookup returns CDR1 LGHDT and CDR2 YNNKEL (reference sequence). The CDR3 has 13 amino acids. Trimming left V 5 bases short and J 2 bases short, with 9 bases between. CDR3 nucleotide sequence: TGTGCCAGCAGCGAACAGGTAAACTATGGCTACACCTTC. Translation gives CASSEQVNYGYTF.

The rearrangement uses TRBV19 and TRBJ1-2; D remains unclear. The CDR3 is made up of 14 amino acids. Germline assignment: CDR1 LNHDA and CDR2 SQIVND (reference sequence). V gave up 5 bases and J gave up 5 bases, with 15 bases separating them. The CDR3 DNA reads as TGTGCCAGTAGTGGGTCCCGCGGGCGGTATGGCTACACCTTC. It yields the protein CASSGSRGRYGYTF.

V is TRBV3-1 (or the pseudogene TRBV3-2) and J is TRBJ2-7; a possible D gene is TRBD2 (5 bases). This CDR3 is built from 14 residues. CDR1 and CDR2 (germline): LGHDT, YNNKEL (reference sequence). V was shortened by 3 bases and J by 11 bases, with 20 bases between the two germline ends. The CDR3 is CASSQGTLGEAKYF. The CDR3 DNA reads TGTGCCAGCAGCCAGGGCACCCTGGGAGAGGCCAAGTACTTC.

The rearrangement links TRBV12-5 to TRBJ1-1, with no clear D. V was pared by 0 bases and J by 0 bases, with 8 bases between. The CDR3 runs to 15 residues. Germline CDR1 and CDR2: LGHNT and FRNRAP. The CDR3 DNA sequence: TGTGCTAGTGGTTTGGTTAACGCTATGAACACTGAAGCTTTCTTT. This sequence encodes CASGLVNAMNTEAFF.

The rearrangement joins TRBV27 to TRBJ2-3; a weak D match, TRBD2 (5 bases). Germline V gene sequence: CDR1 MNHEY, CDR2 SMNVEV (reference sequence). With 8 bases removed from V and 6 bases from J, the gap between germline ends came to 6 bases. The CDR3 spans 10 residues. The CDR3 region is CASRGDTQYF. CDR3 in DNA: TGTGCCAGCCGCGGGGATACGCAGTATTTT.

The gene calls are TRBV11-2 and TRBJ2-1, with 9 bases fitting TRBD1. Per germline, CDR1 SGHAT and CDR2 FQNNGV. This CDR3 region has 16 residues. Losses at the gene ends were 5 bases for V and 5 bases for J; bases not matched to a gene: 10. The CDR3 sequence: CASSPIRDRVNNEQFF. The CDR3 DNA follows: TGTGCCAGCAGCCCGATCCGGGACAGGGTCAACAATGAGCAGTTCTTC.

The chain couples TRBV6-2 or TRBV6-3 to TRBJ1-1, with 8 bases that match TRBD1. The CDR3 has 15 amino acids. V lost 2 bases to trimming and J lost 8 bases; unmatched junction nucleotides: 10. Germline V lookup: CDR1 MNHEY, CDR2 SVGEGT. The CDR3 loop reads CASSYVGQAGGEAFF. As DNA, the CDR3 is TGTGCCAGCAGTTACGTGGGACAGGCCGGAGGGGAAGCTTTCTTT.

This clone appeared once. The chain uses TRBV28 and TRBJ1-4, with TRBD1 identical over 7 bases. Germline CDR1 reads MDHEN; CDR2 reads SYDVKM. V was clipped by 2 bases and J by 8 bases; unmatched bases: 8. This CDR3 has 15 residues. The CDR3 sequence is CASSLEQGLGEKLFF. The DNA for the CDR3 is TGTGCCAGCAGTTTAGAACAGGGGTTAGGGGAAAAACTGTTTTTT.

The V call is TRBV11-1, the J call TRBJ2-5; D is ambiguous. This CDR3 has 15 residues. The germline V and J ends were trimmed by 1 base and 2 bases, with 11 bases remaining between them. The germline V gene encodes CDR1 SGHAT and CDR2 FQDESV (reference sequence). The CDR3: CASSLGGRNQETQYF. The CDR3 DNA follows: TGTGCCAGCAGCTTAGGCGGCAGAAATCAAGAGACCCAGTACTTC.

The V call is TRBV14, the J call TRBJ1-2, with no clear D. V was trimmed by 1 base and J by 2 bases, leaving 11 bases between them. Germline V lookup: CDR1 SGHDN, CDR2 FVKESK. This CDR3 has 15 residues. The chain's CDR3 is CASSQVGLENYGYTF. CDR3 in DNA: TGTGCCAGCAGCCAAGTGGGTCTGGAGAACTATGGCTACACCTTC. The full variable domain, with the rest looked up from reference TRBV14 and TRBJ1-2, is EAGVTQFPSHSVIEKGQTVTLRCDPISGHDNLYWYRRVMGKEIKFLLHFVKESKQDESGMPNNRFLAERTGGTYSTLKVQPAELEDSGVYFCASSQVGLENYGYTFGSGTRLTVV.

This chain joins TRBV20-1 and TRBJ2-3; no firm D call. Germline CDR1 reads DFQATT; CDR2 reads SNEGSKA (reference sequence). The CDR3 loop spans 14 amino acids. The V end was cut by 4 bases, the J end by 0 bases, with 11 bases between. CDR3 in amino acids: CSANDGTSTDTQYF. The CDR3 DNA reads as TGCAGTGCTAATGACGGTACTAGCACAGATACGCAGTATTTT.